This T cell receptor beta chain was sequenced during a study of human T cells and chemical hapten exposure. The CDR3 covers 17 residues. Germline-derived CDR1 and CDR2 are SGHDN and FVKESK. Trimming took 4 bases from V and 6 from J; bases not matched to a gene: 13. Individual cDNA molecules each carried unique molecular identifiers attached by the library. TCRdb used MiXCR to reprocess the RACE reads, holding one entry per CDR3 protein. This table has around 35,000 distinct CDR3 sequences, approximately 5.5% appearing once. Study observations and caveats: There was no change with DPC sensitization in TCRs above 1 in 1000 frequency.

Time point indicated: healthy volunteer bleed at 6 weeks. Researchers extracted total RNA from unfractionated whole blood. This clonotype was seen ten or more times. Antigen specificity is unknown. This clonotype was obtained from a human donor in good health. Some clones in this sample may be carry-over from other donors' samples. Sequencing was done on a sample of whole blood. This chain links TRBV14 with TRBJ1-2; TRBD1 aligns across 11 bases. The CDR3 sequence: CASSLRSSGTGGNGYTF. The CDR3 coding sequence is TGTGCCAGCAGCCTTCGATCGTCCGGGACAGGGGGGAATGGCTACACCTTC.